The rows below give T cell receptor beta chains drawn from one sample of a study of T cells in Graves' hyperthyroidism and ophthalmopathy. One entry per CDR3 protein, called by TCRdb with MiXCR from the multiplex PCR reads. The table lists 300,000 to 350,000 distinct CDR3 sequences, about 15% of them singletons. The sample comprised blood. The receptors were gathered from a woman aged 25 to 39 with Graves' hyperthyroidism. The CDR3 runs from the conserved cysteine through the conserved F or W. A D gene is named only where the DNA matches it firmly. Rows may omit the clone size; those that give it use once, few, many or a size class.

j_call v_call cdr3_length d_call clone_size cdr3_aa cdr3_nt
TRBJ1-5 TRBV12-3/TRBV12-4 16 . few CASNHRGGADNQPQHF TGTGCCAGCAATCACCGTGGGGGCGCGGACAATCAGCCCCAGCATTTT
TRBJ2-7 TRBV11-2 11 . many CASSLHLEQYF TGTGCCAGCAGCCTCCACCTGGAGCAGTACTTC
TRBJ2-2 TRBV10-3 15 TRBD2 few CAIGTGTSGTGELFF TGTGCCATCGGAACCGGGACTAGCGGCACCGGGGAGCTGTTTTTT
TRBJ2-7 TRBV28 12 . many CATSVLSYEQYF TGTGCCACCTCCGTGCTCTCCTACGAGCAGTACTTC
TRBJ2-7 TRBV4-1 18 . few CASSQGVGELPTSYEQYF TGCGCCAGCAGCCAAGGGGTCGGGGAGCTTCCCACCTCCTACGAGCAGTACTTC
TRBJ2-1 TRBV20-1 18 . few CSGGLTRERGNPYNEQFF TGCAGTGGGGGCCTAACCAGGGAACGGGGAAACCCCTACAATGAGCAGTTCTTC
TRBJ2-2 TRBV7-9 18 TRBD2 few CASSSLRLAGNHTGELFF TGTGCCAGCAGCTCACTAAGACTAGCGGGAAATCACACCGGGGAGCTGTTTTTT
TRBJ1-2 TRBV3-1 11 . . CASSQSHGYTF TGTGCCAGCAGCCAATCTCATGGCTACACCTTC
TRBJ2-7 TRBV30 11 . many CAWRGEYEQYF TGTGCCTGGAGGGGGGAGTACGAGCAGTACTTC
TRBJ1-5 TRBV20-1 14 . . CSASKRQFDQPQHF TGCAGTGCTAGTAAGAGACAGTTCGATCAGCCCCAGCATTTT
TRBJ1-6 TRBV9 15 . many CASSVVQGNNSPLHF TGTGCCAGCAGCGTAGTACAAGGAAATAATTCACCCCTCCACTTT
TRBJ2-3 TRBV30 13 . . CAWSAIRDKGKYF TGTGCCTGGAGTGCAATCCGGGACAAGGGGAAGTATTTT
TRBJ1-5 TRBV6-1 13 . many CASGRSSNQPQHF TGTGCCAGTGGCAGATCGAGCAATCAGCCCCAGCATTTT
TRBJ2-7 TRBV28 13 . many CASGRQISYEQYF TGTGCCAGCGGCCGACAGATCTCCTACGAGCAGTACTTC
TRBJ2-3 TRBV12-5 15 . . CASGLSVGSTDTQYF TGTGCTAGTGGTTTGTCGGTCGGCAGCACAGATACGCAGTATTTT
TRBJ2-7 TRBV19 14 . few CASSSQGSTYEQYF TGTGCCAGTAGTTCCCAGGGGTCCACCTACGAGCAGTACTTC
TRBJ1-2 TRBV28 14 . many CASSLDPTNYGYTF TGTGCCAGCAGTTTAGATCCGACTAACTATGGCTACACCTTC
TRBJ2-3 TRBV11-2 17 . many CASSLDPKSQDTDTQYF TGTGCCAGCAGCTTAGATCCGAAGTCTCAGGACACAGATACGCAGTATTTT
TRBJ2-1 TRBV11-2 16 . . CASSPGQLSEGEEQFF TGTGCCAGCAGCCCAGGACAGTTGTCAGAGGGCGAGGAGCAGTTCTTC
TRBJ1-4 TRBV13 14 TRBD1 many CASSVDRGGEKLFF TGTGCCAGCAGCGTAGACAGGGGCGGCGAAAAACTGTTTTTT
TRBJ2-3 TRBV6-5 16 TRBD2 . CASSYGSSGSTDTQYF TGTGCCAGCAGTTACGGTAGTAGCGGGAGTACAGATACGCAGTATTTT
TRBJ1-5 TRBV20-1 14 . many CSAREPPGDQPQHF TGCAGTGCAAGAGAACCCCCTGGGGATCAGCCCCAGCATTTT
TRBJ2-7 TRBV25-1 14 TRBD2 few CASSQPGLAPEQYF TGTGCCAGCAGTCAACCAGGACTAGCGCCCGAGCAGTACTTC
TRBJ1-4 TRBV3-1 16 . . CASSQQLTGYDEKLFF TGTGCCAGCAGCCAACAGCTAACAGGTTACGATGAAAAACTGTTTTTT
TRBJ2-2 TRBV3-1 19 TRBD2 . CASSQGLAGGSGSAGELFF TGTGCCAGCAGCCAAGGACTAGCGGGAGGTTCAGGTTCAGCCGGGGAGCTGTTTTTT
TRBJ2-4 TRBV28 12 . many CASSLRYDIQYF TGTGCCAGCAGTTTACGGTACGACATTCAGTACTTC
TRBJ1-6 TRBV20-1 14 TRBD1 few CSARDQGGNSPLHF TGCAGTGCTAGAGACCAGGGGGGGAATTCACCCCTCCACTTT
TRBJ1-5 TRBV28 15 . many CASSLSVYSNQPQHF TGTGCCAGCAGTTTATCGGTGTATAGCAATCAGCCCCAGCATTTT
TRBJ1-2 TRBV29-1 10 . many CSVDLHGYTF TGCAGCGTTGATCTACATGGCTACACCTTC
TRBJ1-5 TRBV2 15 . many CASGRRLYSNQPQHF TGTGCCAGCGGTCGGAGGCTGTATAGCAATCAGCCCCAGCATTTT
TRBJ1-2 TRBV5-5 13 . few CASSLGGLDGYTF TGTGCCAGCAGCTTGGGAGGGTTGGATGGCTACACCTTC
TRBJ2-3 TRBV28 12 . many CASSLYADTQYF TGTGCCAGCAGTTTATATGCAGATACGCAGTATTTT
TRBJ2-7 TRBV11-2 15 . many CASSFPRISSYEQYF TGTGCCAGCAGCTTCCCGAGGATCAGCTCCTACGAGCAGTACTTC
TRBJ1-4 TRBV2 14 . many CASSREKGGEKLFF TGTGCCAGCTCCCGGGAAAAGGGAGGGGAAAAACTGTTTTTT
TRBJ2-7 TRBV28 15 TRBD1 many CASSFGGQGWREQYF TGTGCCAGCAGTTTCGGAGGACAGGGGTGGAGGGAGCAGTACTTC
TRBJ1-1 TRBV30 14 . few CAWSGGAGNTEAFF TGTGCCTGGAGTGGCGGGGCGGGGAACACTGAAGCTTTCTTT
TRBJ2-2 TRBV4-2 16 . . CASPLLCLPVTGELFF TGTGCCAGCCCGCTACTATGTCTCCCCGTGACCGGGGAGCTGTTTTTT
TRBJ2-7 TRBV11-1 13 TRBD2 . CASSSAGAYEQYF TGTGCCAGCAGCTCCGCGGGGGCCTACGAGCAGTACTTC
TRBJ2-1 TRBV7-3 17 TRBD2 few CASSLSGWRGEGNEQFF TGTGCCAGCAGCTTAAGTGGGTGGCGGGGGGAGGGCAATGAGCAGTTCTTC
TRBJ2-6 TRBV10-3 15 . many CAISERVSGANVLTF TGTGCCATCAGTGAGCGGGTCTCTGGGGCCAACGTCCTGACTTTC
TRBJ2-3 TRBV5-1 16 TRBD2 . CASSSGLAGMEDTQYF TGCGCCAGCAGCTCCGGACTAGCGGGAATGGAAGATACGCAGTATTTT
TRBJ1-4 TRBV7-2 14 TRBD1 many CASSLGQGGEKLFF TGTGCCAGCAGCTTAGGACAGGGCGGGGAAAAACTGTTTTTT